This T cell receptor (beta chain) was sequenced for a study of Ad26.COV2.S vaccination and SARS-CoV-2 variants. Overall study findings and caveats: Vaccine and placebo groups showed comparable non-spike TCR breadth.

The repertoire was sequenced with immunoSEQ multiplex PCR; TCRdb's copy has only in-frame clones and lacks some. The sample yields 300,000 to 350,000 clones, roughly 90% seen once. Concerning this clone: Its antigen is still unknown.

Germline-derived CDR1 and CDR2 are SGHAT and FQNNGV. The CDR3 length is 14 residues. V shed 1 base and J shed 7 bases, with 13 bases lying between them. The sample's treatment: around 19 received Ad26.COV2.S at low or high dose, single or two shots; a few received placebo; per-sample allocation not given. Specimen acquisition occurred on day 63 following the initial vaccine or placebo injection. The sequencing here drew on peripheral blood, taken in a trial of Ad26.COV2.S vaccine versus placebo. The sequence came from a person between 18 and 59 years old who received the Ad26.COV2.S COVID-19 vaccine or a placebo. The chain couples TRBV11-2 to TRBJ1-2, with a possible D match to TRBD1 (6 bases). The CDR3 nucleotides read TGTGCCAGCAGCTTAGGAGGGGGAGTAGGTGGCTACACCTTC. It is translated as CASSLGGGVGGYTF. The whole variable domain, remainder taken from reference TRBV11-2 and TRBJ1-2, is EAGVAQSPRYKIIEKRQSVAFWCNPISGHATLYWYQQILGQGPKLLIQFQNNGVVDDSQLPKDRFSAERLKGVDSTLKIQPAKLEDSAVYLCASSLGGGVGGYTFGSGTRLTVV.